What follows is one T cell receptor beta chain and its context. Its antigen has not been determined. Per-base quality was not reported, and no clone a single base away is much larger than it. The record originates from a study of blood T cell repertoires in COVID-19 (dated by TCRdb to 2019 to 2021). With respect to the entire study: Samples from collaborators originated in the United States, Italy and Spain and spanned both the acute and convalescent phases of COVID-19. The sample metadata nearly always contained a de-identified subject ID, COVID-19 status, age in years and sex. The samples were drawn from the first 160 participants of the ongoing ImmuneRACE study and from 950 to 1,500 subjects provided by 6 global collaborators. The repertoires were made available in a free public database intended to serve as a resource for research on the immune response to SARS-CoV-2. The prospective study material was composed of cDNA or gDNA derived from T cells, B-cell-depleted T cells, or PBMCs. The dataset comprised deeply sampled blood TCRbeta repertoires from subjects exposed to, actively infected with, or recovered from COVID-19. Where HLA class I and class II types were available, the types were taken from metadata supplied by the sample provider, not from assay-based typing. The paper's findings and limits, for the study overall: Clinical and demographic metadata were provided uncurated, with the amount varying by source and participant.

One collaborating source in Seattle enrolled patients while the patients were actively infected and followed the patients over time throughout the course of disease. Each collaborating institution followed its own protocols to collect whole blood in K2EDTA tubes. For TCRbeta analysis, collaborators shipped samples as frozen whole blood, isolated PBMCs, or DNA extracted from either of those sample types. In the germline V gene (reference sequence), CDR1 corresponds to SEHNR and CDR2 to FQNEAQ. The CDR3 spans 14 residues, from the cysteine through the phenylalanine. Of the read, only the CDR3 DNA is kept; its 42 bases are in frame from base 1. Trimming costs V 6 bases and J 3 bases, and their ends lie 15 bases apart. TCRbeta CDR3 regions were amplified from genomic DNA by means of the immunoSEQ Assay, a bias-controlled multiplex PCR. In the authors' own workflow: Within the assay, amplification of reference gene primers was used to estimate how many nucleated cells each sample contained. Sequence reads were collapsed and filtered to measure the absolute abundance of every unique TCRbeta CDR3 rearrangement. Productive Simpson clonality was computed per sample as the square root of Simpson's diversity index over productive rearrangements. TCRdb took over this immuneACCESS table, retaining in-frame rearrangements with V and J assigned. Such tables are incomplete; in checked studies, under half of the missing clones stem from an unresolved V gene, and the remainder is unexplained. The D gene and trimming were derived from the DNA, and the V and J assignments and clone size from that table. In this sample the table shows about 170,000 clones, approximately 85% of which occur a single time. The top ten constitute under 3.5% of the sample.

The chain joins TRBV7-9 to TRBJ2-7; TRBD1 is perhaps the D gene, given 6 matching bases. This TCR was recovered from a woman older than 75 with COVID-19, enrolled during active disease. Sequencing was performed on peripheral blood. The DNA reads as follows: TGTGCCAGCAGACCCCCGGGACAAAACTACGAGCAGTACTTC. It translates as CASRPPGQNYEQYF.